This T cell receptor beta chain was sequenced for a study of metastatic and nonmetastatic thyroid tumors. Study context: Both malignant and benign thyroid patients supplied peripheral blood and tumor or nodule tissue samples, across which the repertoires of these patients were then compared. The study, taken as a whole, reports: Within blood and tumor, benign nodules reportedly had significantly lower TCR beta diversity than malignant thyroid tumors did.

Study processing details: Clinicopathological groups supplied CDR3 differences that were used to build a distant-metastasis classifier for papillary thyroid cancer. TCRdb re-processed the PCR reads through MiXCR. TCRdb's processing, not the authors' own work, is the source of the V and J calls. This sample has some 21,000 clones, with 28% found just once. Trimming took 2 bases from V and 0 from J, leaving 11 bases between them. The germline CDR1 and CDR2 sequences are MNHNS and SASEGT. The CDR3 covers 15 residues. Of note for this clone: Antigen specificity is unknown.

All patients were treatment-naive before thyroid surgery. This receptor was obtained from a male donor with papillary thyroid cancer or a benign thyroid nodule (not recorded which). Some clones in this sample may be carry-over from other donors' samples. This sequence joins TRBV6-1 and TRBJ2-7; D ambiguous. Sequences were obtained from tumor tissue. The CDR3 DNA follows: TGTGCCAGCAGTGAATCTGTCGAGAGCTCCTACGAGCAGTACTTC. Amino acid sequence: CASSESVESSYEQYF.